What follows are 12 T cell receptor beta chains derived from one specimen sequenced in a study of cytomegalovirus exposure and HLA in healthy donors. A multiplex PCR was run with 60 Vbeta primers and 13 Jbeta primers. Assay: immunoSEQ multiplex PCR; the TCRdb copy retains only in-frame clones and omits some. The sample gives 150,000 to 250,000 clones, about four fifths of which show up once; 0.075% to 0.1% is in the top ten. The sample was PBMCs. The origin of the receptors is a boy between 2 and 10 years old in good health and CMV-seronegative.

The rearrangement uses TRBV7-9 and TRBJ2-2; 9 bases are shared with TRBD1. CDR1 SEHNR and CDR2 FQNEAQ come from the germline V gene (reference sequence). This CDR3 has 16 amino acids. With 3 bases clipped from V and 0 bases from J, the junction kept 2 bases outside the gene matches. The chain's CDR3 is CASSLGQGTNTGELFF. In nucleotides, the CDR3 is TGTGCCAGCAGCTTGGGACAGGGTACGAACACCGGGGAGCTGTTTTTT.

This chain joins TRBV5-1 and TRBJ2-3; maybe TRBD2 (5 bases). The CDR3 totals 15 residues. Trimming stripped 4 bases from V and 3 bases from J, with 15 bases between. CDR1 and CDR2 from the germline V gene are SGHRS and YFSETQ. The CDR3 DNA is TGCGCCAGCAGCCTATTAGCGTATGGGACAGATACGCAGTATTTT. Amino acid sequence: CASSLLAYGTDTQYF.

This clone is a singleton in its sample. This chain joins TRBV7-2 and TRBJ1-2; maybe TRBD1 (6 bases). Germline assignment: CDR1 SGHTA and CDR2 FQGNSA. The CDR3 loop spans 15 amino acids. Trimming stripped 5 bases from V and 4 bases from J, with 17 bases between. The CDR3 loop reads CASSHPALGAYGYTF. The CDR3 nucleotides are TGTGCCAGCAGCCACCCCGCCCTGGGGGCCTATGGCTACACCTTC.

The J gene is TRBJ2-5, the V gene TRBV28, with 10 bases aligning to TRBD1. Trimming cost V 5 bases and J 5 bases; bases outside gene matches: 8. Looked up from germline, CDR1 is MDHEN and CDR2 is SYDVKM. The CDR3 runs 15 residues. This CDR3 reads CASSAPGTGDETQYF. Here the CDR3 DNA reads TGTGCCAGCAGTGCTCCCGGGACAGGGGATGAGACCCAGTACTTC.

V gene TRBV18 combines with J gene TRBJ1-2; no definite D call. Trimming pared 5 bases from V and 4 bases from J, leaving 8 bases between. The CDR3 consists of 12 residues. CDR1 and CDR2 (germline): KGHSH, LQKENI. This chain's CDR3 is CASSNQAYGYTF. The CDR3 DNA reads as TGTGCCAGCTCAAACCAAGCCTATGGCTACACCTTC.

The genes are TRBV19 and TRBJ2-7; weak D call: TRBD2 (6 bases). V shed 6 bases and J shed 1 base, with 10 bases lying between them. The germline gives CDR1 LNHDA, CDR2 SQIVND (reference sequence). The CDR3 has 13 amino acids. Here the CDR3 DNA reads TGTGCCAGTAGGGGCGGGACGTCCTACGAGCAGTACTTC. Protein product: CASRGGTSYEQYF.

The chain is built from TRBV7-6 and TRBJ2-7; 8 bases are a match to TRBD2. V dropped 5 bases and J dropped 0; count of bases not matched to a gene: 6. There are 15 residues in the CDR3. Looked up from germline, CDR1 is SGHVS and CDR2 is FNYEAQ. This CDR3 reads CASSPLGTSSYEQYF. CDR3 nucleotide sequence: TGTGCCAGCAGCCCGTTGGGGACTAGCTCCTACGAGCAGTACTTC.

The gene calls are TRBV29-1 and TRBJ2-2; the match to TRBD1 covers 8 bases. Looked up from germline, CDR1 is SQVTM and CDR2 is ANQGSEA. This CDR3 is built from 20 residues. V shed 3 bases, J shed 5 bases, and the junction held 23 bases outside the gene matches. The CDR3 loop is CSVEGRDRRDGFIITGELFF. The CDR3 nucleotides are TGCAGCGTTGAGGGTAGGGACAGGCGAGACGGGTTTATAATTACCGGGGAGCTGTTTTTT.

Written as DNA, the CDR3 is TGTGCCAGCTCCCGATCAGGGGACACTGAAGCTTTCTTT. As protein: CASSRSGDTEAFF. This rearrangement joins TRBV18 to TRBJ1-1; TRBD1 is a possible D gene (6 bases). The CDR3 extends over 13 amino acids. Trimming cost V 6 bases and J 3 bases, with 11 bases left between them. Germline V gene sequence: CDR1 KGHSH, CDR2 LQKENI.

The rearrangement joins TRBV7-3 to TRBJ2-5; TRBD2 matches 14 bases. The CDR3 contains 17 residues. CDR1 and CDR2 (germline): SGHTA, FQGTGA. Trimming at V came to 5 bases and at J to 4 bases, leaving 9 bases not matched to a gene. CDR3 nucleotide sequence: TGTGCCAGCAGCGCCGGGACTAGCGGGGGAGGGGGAGAGACCCAGTACTTC. It is translated as CASSAGTSGGGGETQYF.

Concerning this clone: Sequence at one end of the junction differs from germline and may be a read error. The chain recombines TRBV7-7 with TRBJ2-1, with 10 bases lining up with TRBD2. From germline, CDR1 is SSHAT and CDR2 FNYEAQ (reference sequence). The CDR3 length is 17 residues. CDR3: CASIPALAGATYNEQFF. CDR3 sequence (DNA): TGTGCTAGCATCCCGGCCCTAGCGGGGGCAACTTACAATGAGCAGTTCTTC.

This chain connects TRBV7-2 to TRBJ1-1, with a tentative D call TRBD1 (6 bases). Per germline, CDR1 SGHTA and CDR2 FQGNSA. Trimming left V 1 base short and J 10 bases short, with 13 bases between. CDR3 length: 13 residues. For the CDR3, the DNA is TGTGCCAGCAGCTTAGGGCGAAGGGGGGGAGCTTTCTTT. Translated, it gives CASSLGRRGGAFF.